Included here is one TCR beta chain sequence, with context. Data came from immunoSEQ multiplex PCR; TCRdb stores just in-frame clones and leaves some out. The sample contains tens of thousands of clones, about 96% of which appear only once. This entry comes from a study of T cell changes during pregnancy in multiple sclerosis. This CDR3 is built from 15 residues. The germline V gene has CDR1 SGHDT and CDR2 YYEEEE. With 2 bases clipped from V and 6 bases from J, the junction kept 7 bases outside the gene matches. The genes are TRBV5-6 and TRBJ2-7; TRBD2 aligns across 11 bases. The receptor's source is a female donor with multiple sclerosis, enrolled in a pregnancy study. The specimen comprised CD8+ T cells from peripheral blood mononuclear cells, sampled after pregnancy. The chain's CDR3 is CASSLTSGRTLEQYF. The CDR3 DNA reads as TGTGCCAGCAGCTTAACTAGCGGGAGAACCCTCGAGCAGTACTTC.